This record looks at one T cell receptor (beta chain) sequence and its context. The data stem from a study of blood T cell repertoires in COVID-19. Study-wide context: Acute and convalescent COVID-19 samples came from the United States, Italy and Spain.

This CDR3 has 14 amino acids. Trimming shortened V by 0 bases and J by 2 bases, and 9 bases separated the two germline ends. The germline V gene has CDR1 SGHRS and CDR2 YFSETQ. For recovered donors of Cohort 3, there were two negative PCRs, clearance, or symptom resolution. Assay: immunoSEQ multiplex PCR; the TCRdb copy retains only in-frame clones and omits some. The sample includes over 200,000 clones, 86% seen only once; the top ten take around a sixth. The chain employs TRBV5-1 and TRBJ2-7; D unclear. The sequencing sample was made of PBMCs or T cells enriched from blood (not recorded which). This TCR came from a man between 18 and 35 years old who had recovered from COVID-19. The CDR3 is CASSLDISAYEQYF. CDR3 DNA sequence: TGCGCCAGCAGCTTGGACATCTCCGCCTACGAGCAGTACTTC. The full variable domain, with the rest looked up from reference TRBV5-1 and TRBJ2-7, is KAGVTQTPRYLIKTRGQQVTLSCSPISGHRSVSWYQQTPGQGLQFLFEYFSETQRNKGNFPGRFSGRQFSNSRSEMNVSTLELGDSALYLCASSLDISAYEQYFGPGTRLTVT.